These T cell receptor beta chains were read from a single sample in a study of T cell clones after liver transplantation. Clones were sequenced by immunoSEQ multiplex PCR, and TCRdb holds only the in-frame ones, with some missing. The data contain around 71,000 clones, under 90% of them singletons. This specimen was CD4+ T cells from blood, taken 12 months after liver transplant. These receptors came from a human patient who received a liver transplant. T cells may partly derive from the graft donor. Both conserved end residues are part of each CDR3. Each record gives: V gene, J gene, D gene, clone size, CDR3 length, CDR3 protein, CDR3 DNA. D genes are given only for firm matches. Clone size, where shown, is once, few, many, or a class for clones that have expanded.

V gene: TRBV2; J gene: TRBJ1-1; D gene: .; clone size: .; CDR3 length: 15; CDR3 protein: CASSPDQSGNTEAFF; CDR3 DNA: TGTGCCAGCAGTCCGGACCAGAGCGGGAACACTGAAGCTTTCTTT
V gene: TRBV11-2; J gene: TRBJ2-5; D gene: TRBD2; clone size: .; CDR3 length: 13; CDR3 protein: CASAKERGGTQYF; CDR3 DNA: TGTGCCAGCGCTAAGGAGCGGGGAGGGACCCAGTACTTC
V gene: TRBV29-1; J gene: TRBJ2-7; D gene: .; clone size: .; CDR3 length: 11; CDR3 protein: CSVELLARQYF; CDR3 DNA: TGCAGCGTTGAATTGCTAGCGAGGCAGTACTTC
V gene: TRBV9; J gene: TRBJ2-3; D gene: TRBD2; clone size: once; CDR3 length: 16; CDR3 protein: CASSVGASGITDTQYF; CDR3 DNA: TGTGCCAGCAGCGTGGGTGCTAGCGGGATCACAGATACGCAGTATTTT
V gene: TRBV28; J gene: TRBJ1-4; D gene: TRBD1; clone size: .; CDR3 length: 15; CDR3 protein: CASSFRLRGNEKLFF; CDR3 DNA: TGTGCCAGCAGTTTTCGCCTCAGGGGGAATGAAAAACTGTTTTTT
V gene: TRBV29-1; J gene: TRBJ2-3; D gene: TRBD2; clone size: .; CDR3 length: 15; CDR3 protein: CSVEDGREFVDTQYF; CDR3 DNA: TGCAGCGTTGAAGATGGGCGGGAGTTCGTAGATACGCAGTATTTT
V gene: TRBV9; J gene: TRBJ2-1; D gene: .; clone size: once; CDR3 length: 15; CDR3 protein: CASSARLGPYNEQFF; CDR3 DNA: TGTGCCAGCAGCGCCCGTTTGGGACCCTACAATGAGCAGTTCTTC
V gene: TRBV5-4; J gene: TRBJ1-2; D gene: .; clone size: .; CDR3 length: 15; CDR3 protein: CASSTNTDAHYGYTF; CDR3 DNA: TGTGCCAGCAGCACCAACACGGACGCGCACTATGGCTACACCTTC
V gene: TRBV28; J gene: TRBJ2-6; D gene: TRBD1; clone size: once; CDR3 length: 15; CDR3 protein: CASSQGTAGANVLTF; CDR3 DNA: TGTGCCAGCAGTCAGGGGACAGCCGGGGCCAACGTCCTGACTTTC
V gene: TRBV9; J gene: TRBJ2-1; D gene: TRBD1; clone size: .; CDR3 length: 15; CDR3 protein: CASSVGQGRANEQFF; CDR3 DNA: TGTGCCAGCAGCGTCGGACAGGGGCGCGCCAATGAGCAGTTCTTC
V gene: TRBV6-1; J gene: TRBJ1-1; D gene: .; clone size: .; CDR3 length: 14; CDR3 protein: CASSEKAGPTEAFF; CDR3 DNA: TGTGCCAGCAGTGAAAAGGCAGGGCCCACTGAAGCTTTCTTT
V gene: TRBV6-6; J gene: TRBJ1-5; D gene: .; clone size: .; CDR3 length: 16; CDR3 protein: CASSPDPDGGNQPQHF; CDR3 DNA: TGTGCCAGCAGCCCAGACCCGGACGGAGGCAATCAGCCCCAGCATTTT
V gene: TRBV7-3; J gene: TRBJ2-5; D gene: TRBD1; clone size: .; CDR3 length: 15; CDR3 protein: CASSSRTGVQETQYF; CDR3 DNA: TGTGCCAGCAGCTCCAGGACAGGTGTTCAAGAGACCCAGTACTTC
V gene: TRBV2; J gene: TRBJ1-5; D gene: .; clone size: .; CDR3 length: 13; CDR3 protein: CASSLDTLNWQHF; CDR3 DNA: TGTGCCAGCAGTCTGGACACTCTGAACTGGCAGCATTTT
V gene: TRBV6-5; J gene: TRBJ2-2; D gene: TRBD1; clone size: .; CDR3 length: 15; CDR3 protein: CASSLDRGYTGELFF; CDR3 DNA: TGTGCCAGCAGTTTGGACAGGGGATACACCGGGGAGCTGTTTTTT
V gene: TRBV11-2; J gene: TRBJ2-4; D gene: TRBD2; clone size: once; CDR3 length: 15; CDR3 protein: CASSPFGGGENIQYF; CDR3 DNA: TGTGCCAGCAGCCCTTTCGGGGGAGGGGAAAACATTCAGTACTTC
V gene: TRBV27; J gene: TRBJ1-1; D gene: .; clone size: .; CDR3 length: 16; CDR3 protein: CASSLRFQGLGTEAFF; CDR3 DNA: TGTGCCAGCAGTTTAAGGTTTCAGGGGCTGGGGACTGAAGCTTTCTTT
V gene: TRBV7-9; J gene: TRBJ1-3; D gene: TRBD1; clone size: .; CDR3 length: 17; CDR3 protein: CASSAGTGLISGNTIYF; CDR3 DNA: TGTGCCAGCAGCGCCGGGACAGGCTTAATCTCTGGAAACACCATATATTTT
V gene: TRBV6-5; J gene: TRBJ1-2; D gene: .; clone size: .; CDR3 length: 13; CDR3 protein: CASSYRGLYGYTF; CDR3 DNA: TGTGCCAGCAGCTACCGGGGGCTCTATGGCTACACCTTC
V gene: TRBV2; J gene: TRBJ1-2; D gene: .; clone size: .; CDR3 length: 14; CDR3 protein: CASSIQGANYGYTF; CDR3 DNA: TGTGCCAGCAGTATTCAGGGAGCTAACTATGGCTACACCTTC
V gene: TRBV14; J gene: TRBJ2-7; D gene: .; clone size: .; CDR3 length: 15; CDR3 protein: CASSRSGNSFHEQYF; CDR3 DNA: TGTGCCAGCAGCCGAAGTGGTAATAGCTTCCACGAGCAGTACTTC
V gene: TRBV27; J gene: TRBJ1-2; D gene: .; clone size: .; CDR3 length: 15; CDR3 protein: CASSLSRGVGYGYTF; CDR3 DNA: TGTGCCAGCAGTTTATCAAGGGGCGTTGGCTATGGCTACACCTTC
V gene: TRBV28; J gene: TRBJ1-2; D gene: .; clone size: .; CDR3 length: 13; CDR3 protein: CASSLALSYGYTF; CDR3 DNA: TGTGCCAGCAGTTTAGCTCTTAGCTATGGCTACACCTTC
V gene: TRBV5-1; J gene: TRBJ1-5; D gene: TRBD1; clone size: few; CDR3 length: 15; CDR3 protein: CASSLSDRVSQPQHF; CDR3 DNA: TGCGCCAGCAGCTTAAGTGACAGGGTCAGTCAGCCCCAGCATTTT
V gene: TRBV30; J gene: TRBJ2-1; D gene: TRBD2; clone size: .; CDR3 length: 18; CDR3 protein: CAWGFEGEGLAPYNEQFF; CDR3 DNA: TGTGCCTGGGGGTTTGAAGGAGAGGGACTAGCGCCGTACAATGAGCAGTTCTTC
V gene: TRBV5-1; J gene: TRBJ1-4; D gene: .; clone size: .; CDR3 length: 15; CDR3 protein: CASSIDSLFNEKLFF; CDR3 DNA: TGCGCCAGCAGCATCGACAGCTTATTTAATGAAAAACTGTTTTTT
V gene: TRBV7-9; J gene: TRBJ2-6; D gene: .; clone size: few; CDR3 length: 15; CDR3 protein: CASSPIGVGANVLTF; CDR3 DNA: TGTGCCAGCAGCCCCATCGGAGTCGGGGCCAACGTCCTGACTTTC
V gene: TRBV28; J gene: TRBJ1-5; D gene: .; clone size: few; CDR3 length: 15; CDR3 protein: CASILSAGNNQPQHF; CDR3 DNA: TGTGCCAGCATCCTGTCCGCGGGGAATAATCAGCCCCAGCATTTT
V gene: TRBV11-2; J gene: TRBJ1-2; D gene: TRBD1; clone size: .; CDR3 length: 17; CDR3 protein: CASSPNRRQGARYGYTF; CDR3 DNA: TGTGCCAGCAGCCCGAATAGAAGACAGGGGGCGCGCTATGGCTACACCTTC
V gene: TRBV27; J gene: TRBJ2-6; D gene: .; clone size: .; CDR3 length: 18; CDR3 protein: CASSFPLICRGGANVLTF; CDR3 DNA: TGTGCCAGCAGTTTCCCACTGATCTGCAGAGGCGGGGCCAACGTCCTGACTTTC
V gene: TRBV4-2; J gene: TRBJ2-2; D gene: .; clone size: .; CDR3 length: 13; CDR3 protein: CASSQARAGELFF; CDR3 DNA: TGTGCCAGCAGCCAAGCGCGGGCCGGGGAGCTGTTTTTT
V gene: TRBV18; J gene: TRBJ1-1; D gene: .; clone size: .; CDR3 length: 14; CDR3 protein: CASSPGTANTEAFF; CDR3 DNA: TGTGCCAGCTCACCAGGGACGGCGAACACTGAAGCTTTCTTT
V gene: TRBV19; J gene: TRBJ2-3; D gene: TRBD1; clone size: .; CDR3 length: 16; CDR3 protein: CASSRQGVMGTDTQYF; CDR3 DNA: TGTGCCAGTAGCCGACAGGGGGTGATGGGTACAGATACGCAGTATTTT
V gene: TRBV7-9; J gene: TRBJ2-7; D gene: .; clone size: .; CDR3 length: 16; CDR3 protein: CASSLASGRMTYEQYF; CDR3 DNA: TGTGCCAGCAGCTTAGCGTCCGGGAGAATGACCTACGAGCAGTACTTC
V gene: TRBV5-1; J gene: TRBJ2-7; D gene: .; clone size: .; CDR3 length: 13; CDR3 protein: CASSRRDRGEQYF; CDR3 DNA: TGCGCCAGCAGCCGGAGGGACCGGGGGGAGCAGTACTTC
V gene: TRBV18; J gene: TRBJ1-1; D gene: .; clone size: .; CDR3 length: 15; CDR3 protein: CASSLTHGGAAEAFF; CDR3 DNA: TGTGCCAGCTCCCTGACGCACGGGGGTGCCGCTGAAGCTTTCTTT
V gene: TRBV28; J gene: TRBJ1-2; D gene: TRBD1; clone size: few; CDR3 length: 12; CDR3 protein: CASSPQGGGYTF; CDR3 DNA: TGTGCCAGCAGTCCTCAGGGGGGCGGCTACACCTTC
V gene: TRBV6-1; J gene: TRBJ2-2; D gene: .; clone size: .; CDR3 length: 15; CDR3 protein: CASSEGQTNTGELFF; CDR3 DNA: TGTGCCAGCAGTGAAGGACAGACTAACACCGGGGAGCTGTTTTTT
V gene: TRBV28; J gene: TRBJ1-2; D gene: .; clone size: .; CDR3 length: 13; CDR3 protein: CASRPGGSYGYTF; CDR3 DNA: TGTGCCAGCAGACCCGGGGGAAGCTATGGCTACACCTTC
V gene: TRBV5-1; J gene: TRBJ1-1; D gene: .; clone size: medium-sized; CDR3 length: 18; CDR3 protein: CASSTRAGASRQNTEAFF; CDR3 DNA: TGCGCCAGCAGCACCCGGGCGGGGGCCTCCCGCCAGAACACTGAAGCTTTCTTT
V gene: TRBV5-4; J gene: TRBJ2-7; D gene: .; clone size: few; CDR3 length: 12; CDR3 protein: CASSPDSYEQYF; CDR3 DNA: TGTGCCAGCAGCCCGGACTCCTACGAGCAGTACTTC
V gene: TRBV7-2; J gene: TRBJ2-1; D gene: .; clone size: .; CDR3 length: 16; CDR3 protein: CASSLALQRNRYEQFF; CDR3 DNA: TGTGCCAGCAGCTTAGCGCTGCAGCGGAACAGGTATGAGCAGTTCTTC
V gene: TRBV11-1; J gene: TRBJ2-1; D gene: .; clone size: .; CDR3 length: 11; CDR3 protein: CASSHFVEQFF; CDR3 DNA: TGTGCCAGCAGCCACTTCGTTGAGCAGTTCTTC
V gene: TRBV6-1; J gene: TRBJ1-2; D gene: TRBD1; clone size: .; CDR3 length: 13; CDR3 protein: CASDRQGRNGYTF; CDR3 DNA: TGTGCCAGCGACCGACAGGGACGGAATGGCTACACCTTC
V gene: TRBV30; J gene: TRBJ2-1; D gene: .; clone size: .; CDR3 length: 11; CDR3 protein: CAWSGGNEQFF; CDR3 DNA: TGTGCCTGGAGCGGAGGGAATGAGCAGTTCTTC
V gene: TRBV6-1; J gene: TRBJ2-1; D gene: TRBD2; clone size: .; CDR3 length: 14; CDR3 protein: CASRLAGGQDEQFF; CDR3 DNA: TGTGCCAGCAGACTAGCGGGAGGGCAAGATGAGCAGTTCTTC
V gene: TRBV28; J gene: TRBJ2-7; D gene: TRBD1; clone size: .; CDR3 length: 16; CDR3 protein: CASSFPTGSYSYEQYF; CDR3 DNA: TGTGCCAGCAGTTTCCCGACAGGGAGCTACTCCTACGAGCAGTACTTC
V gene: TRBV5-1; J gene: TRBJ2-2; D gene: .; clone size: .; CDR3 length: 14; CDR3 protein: CASSSRVNTGELFF; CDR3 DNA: TGCGCCAGCAGCTCCAGGGTAAACACCGGGGAGCTGTTTTTT
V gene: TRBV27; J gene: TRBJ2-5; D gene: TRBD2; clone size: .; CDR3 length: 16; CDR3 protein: CASSPTLAGVIQTQYF; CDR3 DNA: TGTGCCAGCAGTCCTACCCTAGCGGGAGTGATCCAGACCCAGTACTTC
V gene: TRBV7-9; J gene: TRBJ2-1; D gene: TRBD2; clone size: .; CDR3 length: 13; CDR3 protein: CASSFREGNEQFF; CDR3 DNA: TGTGCCAGCAGCTTCAGGGAGGGCAATGAGCAGTTCTTC
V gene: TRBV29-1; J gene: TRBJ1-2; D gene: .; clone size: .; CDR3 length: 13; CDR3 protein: CSVVDTGQTQGTF; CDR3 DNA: TGCAGCGTTGTTGATACAGGGCAGACTCAGGGCACCTTC
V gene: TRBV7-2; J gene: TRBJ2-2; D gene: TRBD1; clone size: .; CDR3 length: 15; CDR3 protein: CASSHRGHNTGELFF; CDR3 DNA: TGTGCCAGCAGCCACAGGGGGCATAACACCGGGGAGCTGTTTTTT
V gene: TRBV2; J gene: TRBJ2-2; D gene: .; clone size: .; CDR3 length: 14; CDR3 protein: CASCNGQTTGELFF; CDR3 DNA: TGTGCCAGCTGCAACGGACAGACTACCGGGGAGCTGTTTTTT
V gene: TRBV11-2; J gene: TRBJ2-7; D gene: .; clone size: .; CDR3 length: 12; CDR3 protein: CASSAVRREQYF; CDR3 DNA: TGTGCCAGCAGCGCTGTTCGTCGGGAGCAGTACTTC